The clone carrying this T cell receptor beta chain was seen many times. What it binds is not known. This library used approximately 0.4 ug RNA and molecular barcoded adaptors spanning alpha/delta and beta/gamma chains. TCRdb independently ran MiXCR on the reads; one entry per CDR3 protein. Among 45,000 to 50,000 distinct CDR3 sequences, approximately 12% were seen once, and the ten largest hold about 14%. These data originate in a study of read filtering for tumor transcriptome and immune sequencing. For the study at large: Transcriptome libraries were built from DNase-treated RNA.

Study-level findings and limits: Single-read clonotypes: about 81.9% of IR-seq clonotypes (roughly 4% of reads), around three quarters of RNA-seq clonotypes (approximately 45% of reads).

Germline assignment: CDR1 SGHTA and CDR2 FQGNSA. Trimming removed 0 bases from V and 8 bases from J, with 13 bases in between. This CDR3 comprises 14 residues. The sequencing input was a population of CD138-negative cells sorted from bone marrow. J is TRBJ1-2 and V is TRBV7-2; D possibly corresponds to TRBD1 (6 bases). The clonotype was recovered from a donor at least 40 years old with multiple myeloma. The CDR3 coding sequence is TGTGCCAGCAGCTTAGCTCGCCGGGGGCAGGGCTACACCTTC. Its translation is CASSLARRGQGYTF.